The 18 T cell receptor beta chains given below trace back to one sample, sequenced in a study of shared clonotypes between healthy human individuals. Generated by immunoSEQ multiplex PCR, the TCRdb table keeps only in-frame clones and is missing some. The sample comprises about 590,000 clones, nearly 97% of which are singletons, and about 0.11% rests with the top ten. Naive CD8 cells were CD45RO-negative, positively selected for CCR7, excluding terminally differentiated effector memory CD45RA+ cells. The sample was naive CD8+ T cells sorted from blood. The receptors here all came from a woman in her 30s in good health.

A word on this clone: The sample contains more than one DNA sequence encoding this CDR3. The chain recombines TRBV28 with TRBJ2-7, with D possibly TRBD1 on 5 matching bases. Between the trimmed V and J ends, which lost 3 bases and 3 bases, there was a span of 6 bases. The length of the CDR3 is 12 residues. From germline, CDR1 is MDHEN and CDR2 SYDVKM. CDR3 protein: CASSFRGYEQYF. In nucleotides, the CDR3 is TGTGCCAGCAGTTTTAGGGGCTACGAGCAGTACTTC.

The chain employs TRBV7-9 and TRBJ1-4; 7 nucleotides match TRBD1. The CDR3 sequence is 15 residues long. V shed 4 bases, J shed 5 bases, and the junction held 7 bases outside the gene matches. Germline lookup yields CDR1 SEHNR and CDR2 FQNEAQ (reference sequence). The CDR3 DNA sequence: TGTGCCAGCAGCTCCAGGGACAGAGAAAATGAAAAACTGTTTTTT. The encoded protein is CASSSRDRENEKLFF.

V is TRBV19 and J is TRBJ2-2, with 9 nucleotides matching TRBD1. Germline CDR1 LNHDA, CDR2 SQIVND (reference sequence). This CDR3 is built from 15 residues. Trimming cost V 4 bases and J 6 bases; bases outside gene matches: 6. CDR3 sequence: CASSKDRGWPGELFF. CDR3 nucleotides: TGTGCCAGTAGTAAGGACAGGGGTTGGCCCGGGGAGCTGTTTTTT.

The gene calls are TRBV27 and TRBJ2-6; D unresolved. CDR1 and CDR2 (germline): MNHEY, SMNVEV (reference sequence). The CDR3 totals 18 residues. Trimming pared 4 bases from V and 2 bases from J, leaving 18 bases between. The CDR3 coding sequence is TGTGCCAGCAGTTATGGTGGCACAGTATGGGCTGGGGCCAACGTCCTGACTTTC. Amino acids: CASSYGGTVWAGANVLTF.

The gene calls are TRBV4-1 and TRBJ1-5, with D unclear. V lost 1 base and J 0 bases, leaving 7 bases between the germline ends. There are 15 residues in the CDR3. The germline V gene has CDR1 MGHRA and CDR2 YSYEKL. CDR3 loop: CASSQAAASNQPQHF. The CDR3 DNA is TGCGCCAGCAGCCAAGCAGCCGCTAGCAATCAGCCCCAGCATTTT.

The sample holds one count of this clone. This chain joins TRBV6-1 and TRBJ2-7, with TRBD2 matching over 10 bases. The CDR3 has 16 amino acids. Germline V CDR1 and CDR2: MNHNS, SASEGT. Trimming cost V 3 bases and J 1 base; bases outside gene matches: 6. The CDR3 is CASSDLLAGLSYEQYF. In nucleotides, the CDR3 is TGTGCCAGCAGTGACCTACTAGCGGGATTATCCTACGAGCAGTACTTC.

This CDR3 reads CASSLGVPWEQYF. The CDR3 bases are TGTGCCAGCAGTCTGGGAGTACCTTGGGAGCAGTACTTC. The gene calls are TRBV27 and TRBJ2-7; D is perhaps TRBD2 (5 bases). Trimming stripped 5 bases from V and 7 bases from J, with 15 bases between. This CDR3 is 13 amino acids long. CDR1 and CDR2 from the germline V gene are MNHEY and SMNVEV (reference sequence).

J is TRBJ1-4 and V is TRBV2; unclear D gene. The germline CDR1 and CDR2 sequences are SNHLY and FYNNEI. The CDR3 is made up of 14 amino acids. V lost 3 bases, J lost 5 bases, and 10 bases lay in between. The CDR3 DNA is TGTGCCAGCAGTGACCATGCCCCAAATGAAAAACTGTTTTTT. Encoded protein: CASSDHAPNEKLFF. The complete variable domain, with remaining parts taken from reference TRBV2 and TRBJ1-4, reads EPEVTQTPSHQVTQMGQEVILRCVPISNHLYFYWYRQILGQKVEFLVSFYNNEISEKSEIFDDQFSVERPDGSNFTLKIRSTKLEDSAMYFCASSDHAPNEKLFFGSGTQLSVL.

The J gene is TRBJ2-2, the V gene TRBV28; 7 nucleotides agree with TRBD1. J gave up 7 bases and V 3 bases, and 11 bases lay outside the gene matches. Germline CDR1 is MDHEN and CDR2 is SYDVKM. CDR3 length equals 16 residues. Here the CDR3 reads CASSLRWAQGDGELFF. For the CDR3, the DNA is TGTGCCAGCAGTTTGCGTTGGGCCCAGGGGGACGGGGAGCTGTTTTTT.

This clone came up once. This chain joins TRBV2 and TRBJ1-1, with D perhaps matching TRBD1 (6 bases). V shed 8 bases and J shed 3 bases, with 16 bases lying between them. The CDR3 totals 14 residues. CDR1 is SNHLY, CDR2 FYNNEI, per germline. The CDR3 DNA reads as TGTGCCAGCTCCGTGTACAGGGTTGACACTGAAGCTTTCTTT. Encoded protein: CASSVYRVDTEAFF.

This sequence joins TRBV7-9 and TRBJ2-3, with D possibly matching TRBD2 (6 bases). Germline V gene lookup returns CDR1 SEHNR and CDR2 FQNEAQ (reference sequence). CDR3 length: 13 amino acids. V was cut by 5 bases and J by 11 bases, with 17 bases left in between. The CDR3 nucleotides read TGTGCCAGCAGCCCGGGGACTTCCCCATGGCAGTATTTT. Encoded protein: CASSPGTSPWQYF.

The J gene is TRBJ2-3, the V gene TRBV7-2, with D perhaps matching TRBD2 (5 bases). The ends were cut back, 7 bases at V and 0 bases at J, with 20 bases in the middle. The germline CDR1 and CDR2 sequences are SGHTA and FQGNSA. This CDR3 is 17 amino acids long. Here the CDR3 reads CASIPRGLALSTDTQYF. The CDR3 DNA sequence: TGTGCCAGCATCCCCCGTGGGCTAGCCCTAAGCACAGATACGCAGTATTTT.

To note about this clone: Other DNA sequences in this sample translate to the same CDR3. The genes are TRBV27 and TRBJ2-7; 8 bases map to TRBD1. V lost 5 bases, J lost 0 bases, and 3 bases stayed unmatched. Germline CDR1 reads MNHEY; CDR2 reads SMNVEV (reference sequence). The CDR3 sequence is 14 residues long. The CDR3 sequence is CASSQTGGSYEQYF. CDR3 nucleotide sequence: TGTGCCAGCAGTCAAACAGGGGGCTCCTACGAGCAGTACTTC.

DNA of the CDR3: TGTGCCAGCAGCTTTTTTCAAGGGGGCGACAAAAACATTCAGTACTTC. Its protein product is CASSFFQGGDKNIQYF. The chain couples TRBV5-8 to TRBJ2-4, with 7 positions matching TRBD1. The V gene end was trimmed by 2 bases and the J gene end by 3 bases; junction bases not matched to a gene: 8. Germline V lookup: CDR1 SGHTS, CDR2 YDEGEE. This CDR3 contains 16 residues.

The chain links TRBV5-6 to TRBJ2-7; unclear D gene. This CDR3 region has 11 residues. CDR1 SGHDT and CDR2 YYEEEE come from the germline V gene. Trimming took 1 base from V and 5 from J, leaving 4 bases between them. CDR3 loop: CASSLIDEQYF. The CDR3 nucleotides read TGTGCCAGCAGCTTGATCGACGAGCAGTACTTC.

The rearrangement uses TRBV7-3 and TRBJ2-1; D ambiguous. Trimming took off 5 bases at V and 0 bases at J, with 23 bases between the two ends. This CDR3 is built from 19 residues. CDR1 is SGHTA, CDR2 FQGTGA, per germline. The DNA for the CDR3 is TGTGCCAGCAGCCCTTACCAGAGGAGTTATCAGAGCTCCTACAATGAGCAGTTCTTC. Encoded protein: CASSPYQRSYQSSYNEQFF.

The V gene is TRBV2, the J gene TRBJ1-1; D remains unclear. This CDR3 region has 14 residues. V lost 3 bases and J lost 0, with 8 bases in between. CDR1 and CDR2 from the germline V gene are SNHLY and FYNNEI. The CDR3 nucleotides read TGTGCCAGCAGTGAGGGCAGCCTGAACACTGAAGCTTTCTTT. Amino acid sequence: CASSEGSLNTEAFF. Looking up the rest from reference TRBV2 and TRBJ1-1 gives the full variable domain: EPEVTQTPSHQVTQMGQEVILRCVPISNHLYFYWYRQILGQKVEFLVSFYNNEISEKSEIFDDQFSVERPDGSNFTLKIRSTKLEDSAMYFCASSEGSLNTEAFFGQGTRLTVV.

V is TRBV7-9 and J is TRBJ2-7, with 8 bases aligning to TRBD1. V trimming: 1 base; J trimming: 2 bases; junction bases outside the gene matches: 4. Germline CDR1 reads SEHNR; CDR2 reads FQNEAQ (reference sequence). This CDR3 has 15 amino acids. CDR3 amino acids: CASSLVQGGPYEQYF. The CDR3, as DNA: TGTGCCAGCAGCTTAGTACAGGGGGGACCCTACGAGCAGTACTTC.